Each of the 30 T cell receptor beta chains below was sequenced from the same sample in a study of memory B cells and T cells in multiple sclerosis. Their antigen targets remain unknown. After stimulus-free culture, autoproliferating CFSE-dim and non-proliferating CFSE-high T cells were sequenced separately. Cultures began with 5x10^7 CFSE-labeled PBMCs, unstimulated for around 7 days, with replicate wells pooled. Profiled with immunoSEQ multiplex PCR; TCRdb holds only in-frame clones, not every one. The sample holds approximately 12,000 clones, around four fifths seen once. Sequenced input: PBMCs from blood kept in culture. These receptors all come from a human donor with multiple sclerosis.

Written as DNA, the CDR3 is TGCGCCAGCAGCCCCAGGACAGGGGAAATCAGGGAGCTGTTTTTT. Residues: CASSPRTGEIRELFF. The chain links TRBV5-1 to TRBJ2-2, with TRBD1 matching over 9 bases. The V gene end was trimmed by 4 bases and the J gene end by 9 bases; junction bases not matched to a gene: 10. Germline V gives CDR1 SGHRS, CDR2 YFSETQ. The CDR3 contains 15 residues. The whole variable domain, remainder taken from reference TRBV5-1 and TRBJ2-2, is KAGVTQTPRYLIKTRGQQVTLSCSPISGHRSVSWYQQTPGQGLQFLFEYFSETQRNKGNFPGRFSGRQFSNSRSEMNVSTLELGDSALYLCASSPRTGEIRELFFGEGSRLTVL.

J is TRBJ2-5 and V is TRBV7-3, with TRBD1 matching over 8 bases. The CDR3 is 14 residues long. Germline trimming cut 4 bases from V and 1 base from J; bases unmatched to any gene: 2. The germline CDR1 and CDR2 sequences are SGHTA and FQGTGA. Here the CDR3 reads CASSYTGGQETQYF. In DNA form, the CDR3 reads TGTGCCAGCAGCTACACAGGGGGCCAAGAGACCCAGTACTTC.

The sample holds one count of this clone. The chain links TRBV6-9 to TRBJ1-2, with no clear D. V was trimmed by 5 bases and J by 4 bases, leaving 23 bases between them. The CDR3 is made up of 17 amino acids. The germline CDR1 and CDR2 sequences are MNHGY and SVAAGI. Written as DNA, the CDR3 is TGTGCCAGCAGTCTTACACGGACTTACGGAAAGACCTATGGCTACACCTTC. Its translation: CASSLTRTYGKTYGYTF.

The chain employs TRBV27 and TRBJ2-2; 12 bases align to TRBD2. V lost 6 bases, J lost 7 bases, and 9 bases stayed unmatched. This CDR3 comprises 16 residues. In germline, CDR1 is MNHEY, CDR2 SMNVEV (reference sequence). The CDR3 DNA follows: TGTGCCAGCAGCCTATTGACTAGCGGGGGAAGCGGGGAGCTGTTTTTT. It is translated as CASSLLTSGGSGELFF.

The chain combines TRBV27 with TRBJ2-7; TRBD2 matches 8 bases. V trimming: 7 bases; J trimming: 1 base; junction bases outside the gene matches: 6. The CDR3 is 14 residues long. Germline V lookup: CDR1 MNHEY, CDR2 SMNVEV (reference sequence). CDR3 coding DNA: TGTGCCAGCAATGCAGCGGGAGTTTCCTACGAGCAGTACTTC. Amino acid sequence: CASNAAGVSYEQYF.

The chain links TRBV11-3 to TRBJ2-1, with D possibly being TRBD1 or TRBD2 (6 bases each). The germline V and J ends were trimmed by 5 bases and 7 bases, with 27 bases remaining between them. Germline V CDR1 and CDR2: SGHNT, YENEEA. CDR3 length: 18 residues. CDR3 coding DNA: TGTGCCAGCAGCCTTGAGGGGGGCCACAGCCCCTTAGGGAATGAGCAGTTCTTC. As protein: CASSLEGGHSPLGNEQFF.

This chain uses TRBV5-1 with TRBJ2-1, with 7 bases that match TRBD1. This CDR3 comprises 16 residues. V was pared by 2 bases and J by 3 bases, with 8 bases of the junction left unmatched. Germline V CDR1 and CDR2: SGHRS, YFSETQ. The CDR3 region has the DNA TGCGCCAGCAGCTTAGTAGGGGGCCGGATCTACAATGAGCAGTTCTTC. Protein: CASSLVGGRIYNEQFF.

Only one count was recorded for this clone. This chain links TRBV7-3 with TRBJ2-3; D assignment may be TRBD1 or TRBD2 (5 bases each). CDR3 length: 14 residues. Trimming cost V 3 bases and J 3 bases, with 10 bases left between them. CDR1 is SGHTA and CDR2 is FQGTGA in the germline V gene. The CDR3 loop reads CASSLGPQTDTQYF. CDR3 coding DNA: TGTGCCAGCAGCTTGGGACCACAAACAGATACGCAGTATTTT.

Comments on this clone: At one of its ends the junction is not consistent with the germline gene, which may arise from a read error. V is TRBV5-1 and J is TRBJ2-1, with D perhaps matching TRBD1 or TRBD2 (5 bases each). In germline, CDR1 is SGHRS, CDR2 YFSETQ. This CDR3 is 16 amino acids long. This CDR3 reads CASSLVGTASFNEQFF. The CDR3 DNA follows: TGCGCCAGCAGCTTGGTTGGGACCGCCTCCTTCAATGAGCAGTTCTTC.

The V call is TRBV7-6, the J call TRBJ2-2; the D gene is possibly TRBD2 (6 bases). The germline CDR1 and CDR2 sequences are SGHVS and FNYEAQ. V gave up 3 bases and J gave up 7 bases, with 6 bases separating them. The CDR3 covers 12 residues. CDR3 coding DNA: TGTGCCAGCAGCTTCGGGGGCGGGGAGCTGTTTTTT. Translating it yields CASSFGGGELFF. The whole variable domain, filled in from reference TRBV7-6 and TRBJ2-2, reads GAGVSQSPRYKVTKRGQDVALRCDPISGHVSLYWYRQALGQGPEFLTYFNYEAQQDKSGLPNDRFSAERPEGSISTLTIQRTEQRDSAMYRCASSFGGGELFFGEGSRLTVL.

The genes are TRBV5-4 and TRBJ2-5; 8 nucleotides line up with TRBD2. The CDR3 sequence is 16 residues long. Germline lookup yields CDR1 SGHNT and CDR2 YYREEE (reference sequence). The ends lost 2 bases at V and 1 base at J; junction bases unmatched: 7. The CDR3 protein is CASSFGRGAGQETQYF. CDR3 nucleotide sequence: TGTGCCAGCAGCTTCGGGCGGGGGGCAGGCCAAGAGACCCAGTACTTC.

In its sample, this clone was seen once. In nucleotides, the CDR3 is TGTGCCAGCAGCTTAGAGGGCACGAGCTCCTACAATGAGCAGTTCTTC. Its protein is CASSLEGTSSYNEQFF. V gene TRBV7-3 combines with J gene TRBJ2-1, with D perhaps TRBD2 (5 bases). The CDR3 spans 16 residues. The germline CDR1 and CDR2 sequences are SGHTA and FQGTGA. V was trimmed by 2 bases and J by 0 bases, leaving 11 bases between them.

This chain joins TRBV4-1 and TRBJ1-1, with TRBD1 matching 8 bases. From germline, CDR1 is MGHRA and CDR2 YSYEKL. There are 16 residues in the CDR3. J was trimmed by 4 bases and V by 0 bases; bases with no gene match: 7. The CDR3 bases are TGCGCCAGCAGCCAAGATGGGCCAGGACAGGGCACTGAAGCTTTCTTT. The encoded protein is CASSQDGPGQGTEAFF.

The chain joins TRBV18 to TRBJ1-5, with 10 bases matching TRBD1. This CDR3 is built from 15 residues. Germline CDR1 KGHSH, CDR2 LQKENI. V shed 5 bases, J shed 2 bases, and the junction held 3 bases outside the gene matches. CDR3: CASSADRGGNQPQHF. CDR3 nucleotide sequence: TGTGCCAGCTCAGCGGACAGGGGGGGCAATCAGCCCCAGCATTTT.

This chain links TRBV7-6 with TRBJ2-7; 7 bases map to TRBD2. V dropped 1 base and J dropped 3; count of bases not matched to a gene: 9. CDR3 length equals 16 residues. Germline CDR1 reads SGHVS; CDR2 reads FNYEAQ. The CDR3 reads CASSLEARGSLYEQYF. In nucleotides, the CDR3 is TGTGCCAGCAGCTTAGAAGCTCGCGGGAGTCTCTACGAGCAGTACTTC.

V usage is TRBV10-3 and J usage is TRBJ1-2; 9 bases match TRBD1. The CDR3 has 14 residues. CDR1 and CDR2 (germline): ENHRY, SYGVKD. V lost 10 bases, J lost 4 bases, and 10 bases stayed unmatched. The CDR3 reads CATHTGGEGYGYTF. The CDR3 DNA follows: TGTGCCACCCACACAGGGGGCGAAGGCTATGGCTACACCTTC.

The chain links TRBV19 to TRBJ1-1; 8 positions agree with TRBD1. Germline V gene lookup returns CDR1 LNHDA and CDR2 SQIVND (reference sequence). The CDR3 spans 13 residues. V lost 6 bases and J lost 4; bases outside the gene matches: 4. In DNA form, the CDR3 reads TGTGCCAGTAGATTACAGGGGGGCACTGAAGCTTTCTTT. Amino acid sequence: CASRLQGGTEAFF.

This clone was detected once. The chain employs TRBV6-5 and TRBJ1-5; weak D call: TRBD1 (5 bases). V lost 6 bases to trimming and J lost 5 bases, with 8 bases between them. The CDR3 runs to 12 residues. From germline, CDR1 is MNHEY and CDR2 SVGAGI. The CDR3 DNA follows: TGTGCCAGCAGAAGAGGGGATCAGCCCCAGCATTTT. This codes for CASRRGDQPQHF.

This clone occurred once. The chain couples TRBV30 to TRBJ1-5; no firm D call. The CDR3 is 13 residues long. Germline CDR1 reads GTSNPN; CDR2 reads SVGIG (reference sequence). Trimming cost V 1 base and J 7 bases, with 11 bases left between them. The CDR3 here is CAWSDRGGQPQHF. The CDR3 coding sequence is TGTGCCTGGAGTGACAGAGGCGGCCAGCCCCAGCATTTT.

The chain has TRBV10-3 and TRBJ1-5; 10 nucleotides agree with TRBD1. With 6 bases clipped from V and 4 bases from J, the junction kept 3 bases outside the gene matches. Germline V gene lookup returns CDR1 ENHRY and CDR2 SYGVKD. The CDR3 has 14 amino acids. The CDR3 reads CAIRGTGENQPQHF. The CDR3, as DNA: TGTGCCATCAGGGGGACAGGGGAAAATCAGCCCCAGCATTTT.

The chain carries TRBV5-1 and TRBJ2-3, with D uncertain. V was pared by 4 bases and J by 2 bases, with 2 bases between. This CDR3 region has 11 residues. Germline CDR1 is SGHRS and CDR2 is YFSETQ. The CDR3, as DNA: TGCGCCAGCAGCAACACAGATACGCAGTATTTT. Translation: CASSNTDTQYF. Using reference TRBV5-1 and TRBJ2-3 for the parts outside the CDR3, the full variable domain is KAGVTQTPRYLIKTRGQQVTLSCSPISGHRSVSWYQQTPGQGLQFLFEYFSETQRNKGNFPGRFSGRQFSNSRSEMNVSTLELGDSALYLCASSNTDTQYFGPGTRLTVL.

This rearrangement joins TRBV27 to TRBJ2-7; 8 bases map to TRBD2. From germline, CDR1 is MNHEY and CDR2 SMNVEV (reference sequence). V dropped 5 bases and J dropped 0; count of bases not matched to a gene: 6. The CDR3 runs 15 residues. CDR3 region: CASSTRLARSYEQYF. The CDR3 DNA reads TGTGCCAGCAGTACCCGACTAGCGCGCTCCTACGAGCAGTACTTC.

This clone turned up a few times. The rearrangement uses TRBV4-1 and TRBJ2-7, with 7 bases fitting TRBD2. Losses at the gene ends were 0 bases for V and 2 bases for J; bases not matched to a gene: 7. The CDR3 extends over 16 amino acids. CDR1 and CDR2 from the germline V gene are MGHRA and YSYEKL. This CDR3 is CASSQEGGWTTYEQYF. CDR3 DNA sequence: TGCGCCAGCAGCCAAGAGGGGGGGTGGACTACCTACGAGCAGTACTTC.

The chain couples TRBV5-6 to TRBJ2-3, with D maybe TRBD1 (5 bases). The CDR3 is made up of 12 amino acids. V lost 4 bases, J lost 8 bases, and 11 bases lay in between. CDR1 is SGHDT and CDR2 is YYEEEE in the germline V gene. The chain's CDR3 is CASSLARGTQYF. The CDR3 bases are TGTGCCAGCAGCCTGGCTAGGGGTACGCAGTATTTT.

The rearrangement joins TRBV4-2 to TRBJ2-7; the D gene is possibly TRBD1 (6 bases). The germline V and J ends were trimmed by 1 base and 3 bases, with 10 bases remaining between them. This CDR3 has 14 amino acids. Germline CDR1 LGHNA, CDR2 YNFKEQ. CDR3 DNA sequence: TGTGCCAGCAGCCAAGCTCAGGGGCTCTACGAGCAGTACTTC. It encodes CASSQAQGLYEQYF.

The genes are TRBV7-2 and TRBJ2-7; 10 bases align to TRBD2. Germline V gene sequence: CDR1 SGHTA, CDR2 FQGNSA. The CDR3 is made up of 19 amino acids. Germline trimming cut 1 base from V and 2 bases from J; bases unmatched to any gene: 14. The CDR3 sequence: CASSLVSSGRASIPYEQYF. The CDR3 DNA sequence: TGTGCCAGCAGCTTAGTAAGCAGCGGGAGGGCTTCAATTCCCTACGAGCAGTACTTC. The full variable domain, completed using reference TRBV7-2 and TRBJ2-7, is GAGVSQSPSNKVTEKGKDVELRCDPISGHTALYWYRQSLGQGLEFLIYFQGNSAPDKSGLPSDRFSAERTGGSVSTLTIQRTQQEDSAVYLCASSLVSSGRASIPYEQYFGPGTRLTVT.

This chain connects TRBV27 to TRBJ2-1; D gene uncertain. V was cut by 1 base and J by 2 bases, with 6 bases left in between. The CDR3 extends over 14 amino acids. Per germline, CDR1 MNHEY and CDR2 SMNVEV (reference sequence). The CDR3 loop is CASSLFPAYNEQFF. CDR3 DNA: TGTGCCAGCAGTTTATTCCCCGCCTACAATGAGCAGTTCTTC.

This clone was picked up one time. The gene calls are TRBV2 and TRBJ2-7, with D unresolved. This CDR3 spans 12 amino acids. Germline V gene lookup returns CDR1 SNHLY and CDR2 FYNNEI. Trimming took 4 bases from V and 1 from J, leaving 5 bases between them. CDR3 in amino acids: CASSAQSYEQYF. In DNA form, the CDR3 reads TGTGCCAGCAGTGCCCAGTCCTACGAGCAGTACTTC. Filled out from reference TRBV2 and TRBJ2-7, the complete variable domain reads EPEVTQTPSHQVTQMGQEVILRCVPISNHLYFYWYRQILGQKVEFLVSFYNNEISEKSEIFDDQFSVERPDGSNFTLKIRSTKLEDSAMYFCASSAQSYEQYFGPGTRLTVT.

This clone was seen a few times. This chain joins TRBV9 and TRBJ1-3; no reliable D call. The germline V gene has CDR1 SGDLS and CDR2 YYNGEE. V lost 1 base and J lost 3, with 5 bases in between. The CDR3 extends over 13 amino acids. CDR3 residues: CASSVSFGNTIYF. The CDR3 nucleotides are TGTGCCAGCAGCGTAAGTTTTGGAAACACCATATATTTT.

This clone was observed a handful of times. This chain links TRBV4-1 with TRBJ2-7, with 9 bases identical to TRBD1. CDR1 MGHRA and CDR2 YSYEKL come from the germline V gene. The CDR3 extends over 12 amino acids. Trimming cost V 5 bases and J 6 bases; bases outside gene matches: 2. DNA of the CDR3: TGCGCCAGCAGCGGACAGGGGACCGAGCAGTACTTC. Translating it yields CASSGQGTEQYF.